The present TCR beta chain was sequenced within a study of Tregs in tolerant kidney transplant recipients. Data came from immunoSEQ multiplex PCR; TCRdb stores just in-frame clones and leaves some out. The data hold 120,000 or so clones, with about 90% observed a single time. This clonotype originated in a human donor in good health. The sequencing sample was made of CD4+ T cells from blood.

The CDR3 coding sequence is TGTGCCAGCAGCGTAGCTGGGCAGCGGTTTGTCCCAGATACGCAGTATTTT. Encoded protein: CASSVAGQRFVPDTQYF. The chain employs TRBV9 and TRBJ2-3; TRBD2 is a possible D gene (5 bases). The V end was cut by 0 bases, the J end by 4 bases, with 18 bases between. This CDR3 contains 17 residues. Per germline, CDR1 SGDLS and CDR2 YYNGEE.